The rows below give T cell receptor beta chains drawn from one sample of a study of Graves' ophthalmopathy and Graves' hyperthyroidism. TCRdb used MiXCR to reprocess the multiplex PCR reads, holding one entry per CDR3 protein. The sample holds about 620,000 distinct CDR3 sequences; 22% are singletons and the top ten take approximately 6.5%. Sequencing was carried out using peripheral blood. All receptors derive from a woman under 30 with stable Graves' hyperthyroidism. Some clones in this sample may be carry-over from other donors' samples. Both conserved end residues are part of each CDR3. D genes are given only for firm matches. Clone size appears in some rows only: once, few, many, or a class for an expanded clone.

abundance	d_gene	v_gene	j_gene	CDR3aa	CDR3nt
many	.	TRBV6-2/TRBV6-3	TRBJ1-5	CASSSSTGRGNQPQHF	TGTGCCAGCAGTTCATCCACGGGTCGGGGAAATCAGCCCCAGCATTTT
few	.	TRBV6-1	TRBJ2-7	CASISGVGSYEQYF	TGTGCCAGTATATCAGGGGTGGGGTCCTACGAGCAGTACTTC
many	TRBD2	TRBV7-3	TRBJ2-7	CASSSSGAGVLIDEQYF	TGTGCCAGCAGCAGCTCGGGAGCGGGAGTTCTCATTGACGAGCAGTACTTC
many	.	TRBV12-3/TRBV12-4	TRBJ1-1	CASRDAWNTEAFF	TGTGCCAGCAGAGACGCCTGGAACACTGAAGCTTTCTTT
once	.	TRBV11-1	TRBJ1-2	CASSLEATPGLYGYTF	TGTGCCAGCAGCTTAGAGGCAACTCCGGGGTTATATGGCTACACCTTC
many	TRBD2	TRBV6-5	TRBJ2-2	CASSYRAGGLNTGELFF	TGTGCCAGCAGTTACAGGGCGGGGGGTCTGAACACCGGGGAGCTGTTTTTT
many	.	TRBV6-1	TRBJ1-5	CASTPTSYSNQPQHF	TGTGCCAGCACCCCAACAAGCTATAGCAATCAGCCCCAGCATTTT
.	.	TRBV4-1	TRBJ2-7	CASSQARDVPYEQYF	TGCGCCAGCAGCCAAGCCAGGGACGTGCCTTACGAGCAGTACTTC
many	.	TRBV7-2	TRBJ2-5	CASSDRQATQYF	TGTGCCAGCAGCGACAGACAGGCGACCCAGTACTTC
.	.	TRBV4-1	TRBJ2-7	CASSQGGTHYEQYF	TGCGCCAGCAGCCAAGGGGGGACCCACTACGAGCAGTACTTC
few	.	TRBV7-2	TRBJ1-1	CASSLGARIVEAFF	TGTGCCAGCAGCTTAGGGGCAAGAATCGTTGAAGCTTTCTTT
.	.	TRBV20-1	TRBJ2-5	CSALRARGETQYF	TGCAGTGCCCTCCGGGCCCGAGGGGAGACCCAGTACTTC
many	TRBD1	TRBV20-1	TRBJ2-7	CSARAGQAYEQYF	TGCAGTGCTAGGGCGGGACAGGCCTACGAGCAGTACTTC
.	.	TRBV2	TRBJ1-2	CASSASPGTNYGYTF	TGTGCCAGCAGTGCCTCGCCAGGGACTAACTATGGCTACACCTTC
.	.	TRBV7-2	TRBJ2-5	CAWKEQETQYF	TGTGCCTGGAAGGAACAAGAGACCCAGTACTTC
many	.	TRBV7-2	TRBJ2-7	CASSYREGYEQYF	TGTGCCAGCAGCTACCGCGAAGGATACGAGCAGTACTTC
few	.	TRBV4-1	TRBJ1-5	CASSQDVGREDQPQHF	TGCGCCAGCAGCCAAGATGTGGGCAGGGAGGATCAGCCCCAGCATTTT
many	TRBD1	TRBV12-3/TRBV12-4	TRBJ1-2	CASRAGGDYGYTF	TGTGCCAGCAGGGCAGGGGGCGACTATGGCTACACCTTC
.	TRBD1	TRBV2	TRBJ1-2	CASSRGQGGTF	TGTGCCAGCAGTCGGGGACAGGGTGGCACCTTC
many	.	TRBV2	TRBJ2-5	CASIRRQPQETQYF	TGTGCCAGCATTCGAAGACAGCCACAAGAGACCCAGTACTTC